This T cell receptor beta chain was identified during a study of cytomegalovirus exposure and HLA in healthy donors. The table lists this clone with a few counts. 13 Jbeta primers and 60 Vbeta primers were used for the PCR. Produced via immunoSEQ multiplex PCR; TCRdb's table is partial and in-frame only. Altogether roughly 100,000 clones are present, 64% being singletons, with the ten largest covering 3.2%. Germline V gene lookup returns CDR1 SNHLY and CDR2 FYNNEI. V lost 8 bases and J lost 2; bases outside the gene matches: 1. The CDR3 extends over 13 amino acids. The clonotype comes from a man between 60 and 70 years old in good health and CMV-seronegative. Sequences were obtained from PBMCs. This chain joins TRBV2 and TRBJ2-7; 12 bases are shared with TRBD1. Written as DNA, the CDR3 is TGTGCCAGCGGGACAGGGGGCCCCTACGAGCAGTACTTC. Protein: CASGTGGPYEQYF.